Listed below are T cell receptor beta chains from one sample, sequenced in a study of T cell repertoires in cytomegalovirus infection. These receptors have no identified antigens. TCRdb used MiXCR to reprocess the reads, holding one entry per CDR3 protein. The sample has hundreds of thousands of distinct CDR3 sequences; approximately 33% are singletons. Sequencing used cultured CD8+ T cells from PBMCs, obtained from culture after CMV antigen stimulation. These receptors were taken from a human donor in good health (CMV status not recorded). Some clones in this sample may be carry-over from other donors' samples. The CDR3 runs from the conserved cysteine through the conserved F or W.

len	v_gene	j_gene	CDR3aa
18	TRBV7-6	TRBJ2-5	CASSLVLRLAGGQETQYF
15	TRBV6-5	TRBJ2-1	CASSYSTSGRNEQFF
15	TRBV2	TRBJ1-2	CASSEAEHTNYGYTF
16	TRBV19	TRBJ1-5	CASSIGRGTIFKPQHF
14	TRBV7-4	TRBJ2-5	CASSFIGPQETQYF
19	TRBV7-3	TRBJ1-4	CASSLTVRWGQLLGEKLFF
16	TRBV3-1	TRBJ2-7	CASSPQGHGRGYEQYF
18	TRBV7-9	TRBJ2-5	CASNPPRGGGFQQETQYF
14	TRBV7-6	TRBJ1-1	CASTRGQGNTEAFF
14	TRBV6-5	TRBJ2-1	CASSFRRGGVEQFF
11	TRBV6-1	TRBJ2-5	CVSSPQETQYF
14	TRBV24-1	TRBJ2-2	CATSETGSFGELFF
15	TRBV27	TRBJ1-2	CASSLLKGNRYGYTF
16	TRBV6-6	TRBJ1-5	CASSYSATTGIRPQHF
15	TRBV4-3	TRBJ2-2	CASCRGDRYTGELFF
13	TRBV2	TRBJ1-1	CASPGGLDTEAFF
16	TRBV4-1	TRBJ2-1	CASSHGVRGGGNEQFF
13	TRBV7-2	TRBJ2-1	CASSLELDNEQFF
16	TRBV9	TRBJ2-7	CASSSTGTGAIYEQYF
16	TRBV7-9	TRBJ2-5	CASSWAGGPSRETQYF
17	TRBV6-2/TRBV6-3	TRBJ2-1	CASSYSVRQANYNEQFF
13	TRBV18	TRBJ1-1	CASSPLEVPEAFF
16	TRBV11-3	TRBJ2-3	CASSSRTSGGLDTQYF
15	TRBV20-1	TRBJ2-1	CSARDVGGPVNEQFF
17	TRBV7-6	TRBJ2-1	CASSLRPGAGVHNEQFF
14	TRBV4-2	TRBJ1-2	CASSQADNLYGYTF
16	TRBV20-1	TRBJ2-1	CSATRTGVVAYNEQFF
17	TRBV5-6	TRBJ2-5	CASSYSAGETFGETQYF
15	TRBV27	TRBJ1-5	CASRRTAISNQPQHF
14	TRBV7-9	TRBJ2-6	CASTDSSGANVLTF
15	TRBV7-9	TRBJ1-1	CVSSTRTGVNTEAFF
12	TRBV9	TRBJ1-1	CASSPQHTKAFF
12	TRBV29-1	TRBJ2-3	CSVDEGTDTQYF
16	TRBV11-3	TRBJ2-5	CASSSRTSGYQETQYF
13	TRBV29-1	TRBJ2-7	CSVEGQSTYEQYF
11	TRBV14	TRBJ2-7	CASSQGSEQYF
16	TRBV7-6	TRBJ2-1	CASSLAVGEGRDEQFF
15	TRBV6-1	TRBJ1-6	CASNDLLRTNSPLHF
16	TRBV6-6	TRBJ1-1	CASSYSLSILNTEAFF
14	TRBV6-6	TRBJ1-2	CASSRLDSFHGYTF
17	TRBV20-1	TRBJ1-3	CSARARQQLWGGNTIYF
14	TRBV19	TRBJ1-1	CASSIVLWGTEAFF
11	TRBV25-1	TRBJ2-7	CASNQTHEQYF
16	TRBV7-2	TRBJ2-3	CASSLQGTAAWDTQYF
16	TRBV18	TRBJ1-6	CASSLLFGEGDSPLHF
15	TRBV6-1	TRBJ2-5	CASSMASGVRETQYF
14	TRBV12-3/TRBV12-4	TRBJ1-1	CASSYYRGGWEAFF
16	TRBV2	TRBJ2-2	CASREDRASNTGELFF
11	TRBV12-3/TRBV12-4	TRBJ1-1	CASSPGGEAFF